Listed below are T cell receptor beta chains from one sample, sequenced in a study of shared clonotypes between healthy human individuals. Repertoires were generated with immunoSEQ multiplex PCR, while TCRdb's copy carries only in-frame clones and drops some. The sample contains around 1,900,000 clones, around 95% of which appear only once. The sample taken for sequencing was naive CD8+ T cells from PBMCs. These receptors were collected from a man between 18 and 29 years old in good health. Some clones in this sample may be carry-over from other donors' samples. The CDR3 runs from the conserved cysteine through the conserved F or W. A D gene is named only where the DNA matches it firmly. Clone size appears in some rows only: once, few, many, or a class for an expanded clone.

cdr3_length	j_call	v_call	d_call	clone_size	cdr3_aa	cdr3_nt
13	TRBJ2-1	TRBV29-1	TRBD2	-	CSAREASYNEQFF	TGCAGCGCGCGGGAGGCTTCCTACAATGAGCAGTTCTTC
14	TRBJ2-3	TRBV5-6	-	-	CASSSLAATDTQYF	TGTGCCAGCAGCTCTTTAGCTGCTACAGATACGCAGTATTTT
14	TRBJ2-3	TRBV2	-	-	CASRRLDSTDTQYF	TGTGCCAGCAGAAGACTGGACAGCACAGATACGCAGTATTTT
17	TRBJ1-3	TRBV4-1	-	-	CASSSGEARHSGNTIYF	TGCGCCAGCAGCTCAGGGGAGGCCCGGCATTCTGGAAACACCATATATTTT
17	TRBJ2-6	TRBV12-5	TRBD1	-	CASGTTYRGSGANVLTF	TGTGCTAGTGGTACAACGTACAGGGGCTCTGGGGCCAACGTCCTGACTTTC
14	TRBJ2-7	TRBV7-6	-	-	CASSLGQSSDEQYF	TGTGCCAGCAGCCTGGGACAAAGCAGCGACGAGCAGTACTTC
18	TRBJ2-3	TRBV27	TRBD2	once	CASSLLPGGTSGGLAQYF	TGTGCCAGCAGTTTATTGCCAGGAGGGACTAGCGGGGGGTTGGCCCAGTATTTT
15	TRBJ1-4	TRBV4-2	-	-	CASSQGQGIYEKLFF	TGTGCCAGCAGCCAAGGGCAGGGGATATATGAAAAACTGTTTTTT
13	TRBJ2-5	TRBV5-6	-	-	CASSRGAQETQYF	TGTGCCAGCAGCCGTGGGGCACAAGAGACCCAGTACTTC
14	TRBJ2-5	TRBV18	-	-	CASSPELAVETQYF	TGTGCCAGCTCACCAGAACTAGCTGTGGAGACCCAGTACTTC
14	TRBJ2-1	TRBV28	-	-	CASSLVRFSNEQFF	TGTGCCAGCAGTTTGGTACGGTTCAGCAATGAGCAGTTCTTC
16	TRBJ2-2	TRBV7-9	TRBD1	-	CASSSRQGMNTGELFF	TGTGCCAGCAGCTCTAGACAGGGGATGAACACCGGGGAGCTGTTTTTT
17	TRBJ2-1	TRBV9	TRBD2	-	CASSSVGTASGPNVQFF	TGTGCCAGCAGCTCAGTGGGGACGGCTAGCGGACCAAATGTGCAGTTCTTC
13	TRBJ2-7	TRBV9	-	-	CASNSGGTYEQYF	TGTGCCAGCAATTCTGGCGGGACCTACGAGCAGTACTTC
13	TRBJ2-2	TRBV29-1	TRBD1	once	CSVVGGNTGELFF	TGCAGCGTTGTAGGGGGCAACACCGGGGAGCTGTTTTTT
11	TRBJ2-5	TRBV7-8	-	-	CASSFGRTQYF	TGTGCCAGCAGCTTTGGTAGGACCCAGTACTTC
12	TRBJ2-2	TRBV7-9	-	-	CASSSTGGELFF	TGTGCCAGCAGCTCGACTGGCGGGGAGCTGTTTTTT
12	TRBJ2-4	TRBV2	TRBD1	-	CASVDPGQEIYF	TGTGCCAGCGTCGATCCGGGACAGGAGATATACTTC
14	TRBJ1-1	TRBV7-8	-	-	CASSYLRVNTEAFF	TGTGCCAGCAGCTACCTACGGGTAAACACTGAAGCTTTCTTT
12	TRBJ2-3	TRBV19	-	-	CASSMRGDTQYF	TGTGCCAGTAGTATGAGAGGGGATACGCAGTATTTT
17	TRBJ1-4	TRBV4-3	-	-	CASSRVLLRGYNEKLFF	TGCGCCAGCAGCCGGGTCCTCCTCCGGGGCTACAATGAAAAACTGTTTTTT
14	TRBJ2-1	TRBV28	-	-	CASSFLGSYNKQFF	TGTGCCAGCAGTTTTCTCGGGTCCTACAATAAGCAGTTCTTC
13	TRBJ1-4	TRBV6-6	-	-	CASTLSPFEKLFF	TGTGCCAGCACCCTATCCCCATTTGAAAAACTGTTTTTT
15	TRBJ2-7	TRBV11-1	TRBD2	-	CASSLRLAGVYEQYF	TGTGCCAGCAGCTTAAGACTAGCGGGAGTGTACGAGCAGTACTTC
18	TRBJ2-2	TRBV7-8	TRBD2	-	CASSSIPGTSGYTGELFF	TGTGCCAGCAGCTCGATACCCGGGACTAGCGGTTACACCGGGGAGCTGTTTTTT
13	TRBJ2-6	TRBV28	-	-	CASSSLGANVLTF	TGTGCCAGCAGTTCTCTCGGGGCCAACGTCCTGACTTTC